These 12 T cell receptor beta chains came from one sample sequenced in a study of cytomegalovirus exposure and HLA in healthy donors. In the PCR, 60 Vbeta and 13 Jbeta primers were used. Only in-frame clones appear in the TCRdb table, and some are missing; sequencing was by immunoSEQ multiplex PCR. This table has about 200,000 clones, approximately 78% appearing once. Source material: PBMCs. The source is a woman aged 18-29 years in good health and CMV-seronegative.

This clone was picked up one time. V usage is TRBV20-1 and J usage is TRBJ1-4, with unresolved D. The CDR3 contains 11 residues. Germline CDR1 reads DFQATT; CDR2 reads SNEGSKA (reference sequence). Deletions cut 4 bases from V and 11 bases from J, with 11 bases between. CDR3 nucleotides: TGCAGTGCTACGATACGGGAGAAACTGTTTTTT. As protein: CSATIREKLFF.

V and J are TRBV7-9 and TRBJ2-4; TRBD2 aligns across 12 bases. The junction had 7 bases not matched to a gene; V was cut back by 5 bases and J by 5 bases. The CDR3 spans 16 residues. Germline lookup yields CDR1 SEHNR and CDR2 FQNEAQ (reference sequence). The chain's CDR3 is CASSRGTSGHENIQYF. CDR3 coding DNA: TGTGCCAGCAGCCGAGGGACTAGCGGGCACGAAAACATTCAGTACTTC. The full variable domain, its missing parts supplied by reference TRBV7-9 and TRBJ2-4, is DTGVSQNPRHKITKRGQNVTFRCDPISEHNRLYWYRQTLGQGPEFLTYFQNEAQLEKSRLLSDRFSAERPKGSFSTLEIQRTEQGDSAMYLCASSRGTSGHENIQYFGAGTRLSVL.

The chain carries TRBV6-5 and TRBJ1-2; the D gene is possibly TRBD1 (6 bases). This CDR3 comprises 14 residues. From germline, CDR1 is MNHEY and CDR2 SVGAGI. The V end was cut by 6 bases, the J end by 6 bases, with 17 bases between. CDR3 coding DNA: TGTGCCAGCAGCAGCGACAGGAGAGAGCATGGCTACACCTTC. Translation gives CASSSDRREHGYTF.

The chain carries TRBV2 and TRBJ1-3; unclear D gene. The CDR3 runs 14 residues. Between the trimmed V and J ends, which lost 3 bases and 2 bases, there was a span of 8 bases. CDR1 and CDR2 from the germline V gene are SNHLY and FYNNEI. The CDR3 spells CASSDPPAGNTIYF. CDR3 nucleotide sequence: TGTGCCAGCAGTGATCCTCCAGCTGGAAACACCATATATTTT. Full variable domain (missing parts from reference TRBV2 and TRBJ1-3): EPEVTQTPSHQVTQMGQEVILRCVPISNHLYFYWYRQILGQKVEFLVSFYNNEISEKSEIFDDQFSVERPDGSNFTLKIRSTKLEDSAMYFCASSDPPAGNTIYFGEGSWLTVV.

This clone has only a few counts. The genes are TRBV10-1 and TRBJ1-1, with D unclear. Germline V gives CDR1 WNHNN, CDR2 SYGVQD (reference sequence). CDR3 size: 13 residues. Trimming stripped 0 bases from V and 2 bases from J, with 4 bases between. This chain's CDR3 is CASSESANTEAFF. In DNA form, the CDR3 reads TGCGCCAGCAGTGAGTCGGCAAACACTGAAGCTTTCTTT.

Here the CDR3 reads CASSSGRGSHEQYF. The CDR3 DNA reads TGTGCCAGCAGTTCCGGGAGGGGGTCCCACGAGCAGTACTTC. The genes are TRBV6-6 and TRBJ2-5; the match to TRBD2 covers 8 bases. The DNA end favors TRBJ2-7, so the J call may be wrong. The CDR3 totals 14 residues. Germline CDR1 is MNHNY and CDR2 is SVGAGI (reference sequence).

The rearrangement joins TRBV11-2 to TRBJ1-3; 7 positions match TRBD1. V gave up 5 bases and J gave up 2 bases; unmatched junction bases: 6. Germline V gives CDR1 SGHAT, CDR2 FQNNGV. CDR3 size: 15 residues. In DNA form, the CDR3 reads TGTGCCAGCAGCCCGTTCAGGGGGACTGGAAACACCATATATTTT. It codes for CASSPFRGTGNTIYF.

V and J are TRBV28 and TRBJ2-5, with D possibly being TRBD1 (7 bases). Looked up from germline, CDR1 is MDHEN and CDR2 is SYDVKM. The V end was cut by 3 bases, the J end by 5 bases, with 16 bases between. The CDR3 sequence is 15 residues long. The DNA for the CDR3 is TGTGCCAGCAGTTTCCAGGGGGGAACGCGGGAGACCCAGTACTTC. It yields the protein CASSFQGGTRETQYF.

The CDR3 DNA is TGTGCCACCAGCAGAGATCGCGGGGGTATCAACGAGCAGTACTTC. Residues: CATSRDRGGINEQYF. The V gene is TRBV15, the J gene TRBJ2-7, with 7 bases matching TRBD2. Losses at the gene ends were 0 bases for V and 5 bases for J; bases not matched to a gene: 7. Germline V gene lookup returns CDR1 LNHNV and CDR2 YYDKDF (reference sequence). The length of the CDR3 is 15 residues.

This clone was counted once. The chain has TRBV19 and TRBJ1-1; 8 nucleotides align to TRBD1. V trimming: 2 bases; J trimming: 3 bases; junction bases outside the gene matches: 8. Germline-derived CDR1 and CDR2 are LNHDA and SQIVND (reference sequence). The CDR3 consists of 16 residues. CDR3 sequence: CASSILTGGVDTEAFF. CDR3 in DNA: TGTGCCAGTAGTATACTCACAGGGGGTGTTGACACTGAAGCTTTCTTT.

V and J are TRBV18 and TRBJ1-2, with D possibly TRBD1 on 6 matching bases. Germline CDR1 is KGHSH and CDR2 is LQKENI. The V gene lost 6 bases and the J gene lost 0 bases, with 11 bases spanning the gap. CDR3 length: 14 amino acids. The CDR3 reads CASSPGGSNYGYTF. The CDR3 DNA reads TGTGCCAGCTCGCCGGGGGGCTCTAACTATGGCTACACCTTC.

Written as DNA, the CDR3 is TGTGCCAGCAGCCCCTGGCGAGGGGAGCAGTACTTC. Translated: CASSPWRGEQYF. This chain joins TRBV7-2 and TRBJ2-7; TRBD2 is a possible D gene (5 bases). Germline values: CDR1 SGHTA, CDR2 FQGNSA. There are 12 residues in the CDR3. Trimming removed 5 bases from V and 7 bases from J, with 12 bases in between.